One and the same sample provided the 19 T cell receptor beta chains below, sequenced in a study of T-cell reconstitution after alpha-beta-depleted transplantation in children. During its preparation, the TCRbeta library received unique molecular identifiers. TCRdb analysed the PCR reads with MiXCR anew, one entry per CDR3 protein. The table lists 100,000 or so distinct CDR3 sequences, less than 25% of them singletons. This specimen was PBMCs, taken before TCRalphabeta/CD19-depleted stem cell transplant. The origin of the receptors is a boy between 2 and 10 years old with acute lymphoblastic leukemia, due to receive a stem cell transplant.

The J gene is TRBJ2-5, the V gene TRBV5-1; maybe TRBD2 (6 bases). Between the trimmed V and J ends, which lost 6 bases and 9 bases, there was a span of 21 bases. The CDR3 is 14 residues long. CDR1 and CDR2 from the germline V gene are SGHRS and YFSETQ. This CDR3 is CASTSGGGDVAQYF. The CDR3 nucleotides are TGCGCCAGCACCAGCGGAGGAGGGGACGTGGCCCAGTACTTC.

The chain carries TRBV25-1 and TRBJ2-3; D possibly uses TRBD1 or TRBD2 (5 bases each). The germline gives CDR1 MGHDK, CDR2 SYGVNS. The CDR3 has 14 residues. Trimming shortened V by 3 bases and J by 4 bases, and 11 bases separated the two germline ends. CDR3 sequence: CASSEGVFADTQYF. Written as DNA, the CDR3 is TGTGCCAGCAGTGAGGGGGTGTTCGCAGATACGCAGTATTTT.

The chain employs TRBV3-1 and TRBJ1-2, with D hard to call. This CDR3 has 13 residues. Between the trimmed V and J ends, which lost 2 bases and 3 bases, there was a span of 7 bases. Germline V gene sequence: CDR1 LGHDT, CDR2 YNNKEL (reference sequence). CDR3 region: CASSQSDHYGYTF. In DNA form, the CDR3 reads TGTGCCAGCAGCCAATCAGATCACTATGGCTACACCTTC.

The V call is TRBV4-1, the J call TRBJ2-3; 9 nucleotides agree with TRBD2. Germline loops: CDR1 MGHRA, CDR2 YSYEKL. V trimming: 2 bases; J trimming: 1 base; junction bases outside the gene matches: 13. The CDR3 covers 19 residues. The CDR3 loop reads CASSQLGLARGRGTDTQYF. The CDR3 bases are TGCGCCAGCAGCCAACTGGGACTAGCTCGGGGCCGAGGCACAGATACGCAGTATTTT.

A remark on this clonotype: Being one base from a much bigger clone, this may be a read error. The CDR3 region is CSAPERTNGNEQFF. In nucleotides, the CDR3 is TGCAGTGCACCGGAGCGGACTAACGGCAATGAGCAGTTCTTC. This sequence joins TRBV20-1 and TRBJ2-1; possibly TRBD2 for D (6 bases). Germline V gene sequence: CDR1 DFQATT, CDR2 SNEGSKA (reference sequence). V lost 6 bases and J lost 6, with 18 bases in between. The CDR3 consists of 14 residues.

This clonotype was detected once. V gene TRBV4-1 combines with J gene TRBJ2-3; D is unresolved. The CDR3 has 14 residues. Trimming removed 4 bases from V and 2 bases from J, with 10 bases in between. Germline V CDR1 and CDR2: MGHRA, YSYEKL. The CDR3 here is CASSLADNTDTQYF. Here the CDR3 DNA reads TGCGCCAGCAGCCTAGCCGACAACACAGATACGCAGTATTTT.

This clonotype was seen a handful of times. CDR3 amino acids: CASSVTAASSSEQFF. The DNA for the CDR3 is TGCGCCAGCAGCGTCACAGCCGCTAGCAGTAGTGAGCAGTTCTTC. V is TRBV5-1 and J is TRBJ2-1; a possible D gene is TRBD2 (5 bases). V gave up 4 bases and J gave up 9 bases, with 20 bases separating them. CDR1 and CDR2 (germline): SGHRS, YFSETQ. This CDR3 has 15 residues. The entire variable domain, with the rest obtained from reference TRBV5-1 and TRBJ2-1, is as follows: KAGVTQTPRYLIKTRGQQVTLSCSPISGHRSVSWYQQTPGQGLQFLFEYFSETQRNKGNFPGRFSGRQFSNSRSEMNVSTLELGDSALYLCASSVTAASSSEQFFGPGTRLTVL.

This clonotype turned up a few times. This chain uses TRBV5-5 with TRBJ2-7; D gene uncertain. There are 13 residues in the CDR3. Germline values: CDR1 SGHKS, CDR2 YYEKEE (reference sequence). Trimming stripped 1 base from V and 3 bases from J, with 8 bases between. The CDR3 DNA sequence: TGTGCCAGCAGCTTGTCGAACCTCTACGAGCAGTACTTC. Residues: CASSLSNLYEQYF.

The chain has TRBV27 and TRBJ2-3, with 9 bases that match TRBD2. This CDR3 has 15 residues. The junction had 4 bases not matched to a gene; V was cut back by 0 bases and J by 6 bases. Germline CDR1 reads MNHEY; CDR2 reads SMNVEV (reference sequence). The CDR3 sequence: CASSLSSGSSDTQYF. The DNA of the CDR3 is TGTGCCAGCAGTTTATCTAGCGGGAGTTCCGATACGCAGTATTTT.

This clonotype was picked up a small number of times. The V and J genes are TRBV20-1 and TRBJ1-1; D remains unclear. V was shortened by 0 bases and J by 3 bases, with 11 bases between the two germline ends. Germline loops: CDR1 DFQATT, CDR2 SNEGSKA (reference sequence). CDR3 length: 14 residues. The CDR3 DNA reads as TGCAGTGCTAGAGATTCCCTAGTGGACACTGAAGCTTTCTTT. Encoded protein: CSARDSLVDTEAFF.

CDR3 sequence: CASSLYDSGSYEQYF. The CDR3 DNA sequence: TGCGCCAGCAGCTTATACGATAGCGGGAGTTACGAGCAGTACTTC. The chain has TRBV5-1 and TRBJ2-7; TRBD2 matches at 9 bases. V was pared by 2 bases and J by 4 bases, with 7 bases of the junction left unmatched. CDR1 is SGHRS and CDR2 is YFSETQ in the germline V gene. This CDR3 is built from 15 residues. Using reference TRBV5-1 and TRBJ2-7 for the parts outside the CDR3, the full variable domain is KAGVTQTPRYLIKTRGQQVTLSCSPISGHRSVSWYQQTPGQGLQFLFEYFSETQRNKGNFPGRFSGRQFSNSRSEMNVSTLELGDSALYLCASSLYDSGSYEQYFGPGTRLTVT.

A few counts support this clonotype. The chain uses TRBV12-3 or TRBV12-4 and TRBJ1-1; a weak D match, TRBD1 (6 bases). V lost 6 bases and J 6 bases, leaving 8 bases between the germline ends. CDR3 length: 11 residues. Here the CDR3 DNA reads TGTGCCAGCAGGAGACAGGCTGAAGCTTTCTTT. Its protein is CASRRQAEAFF.

The chain recombines TRBV6-5 with TRBJ2-2; 12 nucleotides align to TRBD2. There are 19 residues in the CDR3. Germline CDR1 and CDR2: MNHEY and SVGAGI. J lost 3 bases, V lost 2 bases, and 10 bases had no gene match. For the CDR3, the DNA is TGTGCCAGCAGTTACCAGCTCCTAGCGGGAGGGGCGTACACCGGGGAGCTGTTTTTT. This sequence encodes CASSYQLLAGGAYTGELFF.

At least ten counts were recorded for this clonotype. The chain joins TRBV7-8 to TRBJ2-5; D gene ambiguous. Per germline, CDR1 SGHVS and CDR2 FQNEAQ. The CDR3 covers 12 residues. V shed 1 base and J shed 1 base, with 1 base lying between them. CDR3 sequence: CASSLGQETQYF. The CDR3 DNA is TGTGCCAGCAGCTTAGGCCAAGAGACCCAGTACTTC.

This clonotype was seen ten or more times. This rearrangement joins TRBV4-1 to TRBJ2-1; 7 bases match TRBD1. This CDR3 comprises 15 residues. CDR1 and CDR2 (germline): MGHRA, YSYEKL. The V gene end was trimmed by 1 base and the J gene end by 5 bases; junction bases not matched to a gene: 5. CDR3 in DNA: TGCGCCAGCAGCCAAGGGGTACAGGGGAACAATGAGCAGTTCTTC. This encodes CASSQGVQGNNEQFF.

The rearrangement joins TRBV20-1 to TRBJ2-5, with D maybe TRBD1 (6 bases). Germline CDR1 reads DFQATT; CDR2 reads SNEGSKA (reference sequence). The CDR3 extends over 13 amino acids. Trimming removed 5 bases at V and 4 bases at J, with 14 bases between. The CDR3 coding sequence is TGCAGTGCTCCAACAGGGTTCGGAGAGACCCAGTACTTC. It translates to CSAPTGFGETQYF.

This chain uses TRBV24-1 with TRBJ2-2, with D perhaps matching TRBD2 (6 bases). Trimming removed 1 base from V and 8 bases from J, with 16 bases in between. Per germline, CDR1 KGHDR and CDR2 SFDVKD. This CDR3 spans 16 amino acids. The CDR3 protein is CATSDLSGGAAGELFF. The CDR3, as DNA: TGTGCCACCAGTGATTTAAGCGGAGGGGCCGCGGGGGAGCTGTTTTTT.

The chain combines TRBV29-1 with TRBJ1-2; no clear D. The germline gives CDR1 SQVTM, CDR2 ANQGSEA. Between the trimmed V and J ends, which lost 6 bases and 4 bases, there was a span of 12 bases. CDR3 length equals 12 residues. CDR3 loop: CSVIQDIYGYTF. The DNA for the CDR3 is TGCAGCGTCATTCAGGATATCTATGGCTACACCTTC.

The table lists this clonotype with a few counts. This rearrangement joins TRBV10-3 to TRBJ2-2; 8 bases are a match to TRBD1. There are 16 residues in the CDR3. The germline V gene encodes CDR1 ENHRY and CDR2 SYGVKD. Losses at the gene ends were 0 bases for V and 5 bases for J; bases not matched to a gene: 5. DNA for the CDR3: TGTGCCATCAGTGAGTCGGCGACAGGGGCGACCGGGGAGCTGTTTTTT. It is translated as CAISESATGATGELFF.